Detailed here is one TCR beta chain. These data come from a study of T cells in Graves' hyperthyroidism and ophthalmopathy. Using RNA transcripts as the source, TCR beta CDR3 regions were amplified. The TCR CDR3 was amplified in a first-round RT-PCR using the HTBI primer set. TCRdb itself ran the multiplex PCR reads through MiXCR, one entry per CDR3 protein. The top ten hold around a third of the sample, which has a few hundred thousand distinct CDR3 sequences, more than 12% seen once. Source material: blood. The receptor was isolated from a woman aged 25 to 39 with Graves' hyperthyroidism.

The CDR3 region has the DNA TGTGCCTGGAGTCGGGGACATTTAGACGAGCAGTACTTC. Its translation: CAWSRGHLDEQYF. The chain employs TRBV30 and TRBJ2-7; tentatively, D is TRBD1 (6 bases). CDR3 length: 13 residues. From germline, CDR1 is GTSNPN and CDR2 SVGIG (reference sequence). Trimming removed 2 bases at V and 5 bases at J, with 13 bases between. The full variable domain, its missing parts supplied by reference TRBV30 and TRBJ2-7, is SQTIHQWPATLVQPVGSPLSLECTVEGTSNPNLYWYRQAAGRGLQLLFYSVGIGQISSEVPQNLSASRPQDRQFILSSKKLLLSDSGFYLCAWSRGHLDEQYFGPGTRLTVT.